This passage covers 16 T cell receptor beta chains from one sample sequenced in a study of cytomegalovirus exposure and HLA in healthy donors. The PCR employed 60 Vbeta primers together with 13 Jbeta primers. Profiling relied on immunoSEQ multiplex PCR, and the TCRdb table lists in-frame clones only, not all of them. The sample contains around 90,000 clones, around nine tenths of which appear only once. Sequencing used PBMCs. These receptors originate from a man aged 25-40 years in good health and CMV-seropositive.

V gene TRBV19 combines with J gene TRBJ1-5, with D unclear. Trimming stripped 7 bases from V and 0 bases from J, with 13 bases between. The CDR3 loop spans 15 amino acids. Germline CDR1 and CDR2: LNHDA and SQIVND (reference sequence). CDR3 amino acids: CASTLDWRSNQPQHF. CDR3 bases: TGTGCCAGTACCTTGGACTGGCGTAGCAATCAGCCCCAGCATTTT.

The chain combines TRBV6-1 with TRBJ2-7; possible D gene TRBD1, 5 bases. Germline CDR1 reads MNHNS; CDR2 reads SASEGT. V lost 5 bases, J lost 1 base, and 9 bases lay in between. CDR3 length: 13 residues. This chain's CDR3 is CASSLTESYEQYF. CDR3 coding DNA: TGTGCCAGCAGTCTGACAGAGTCCTACGAGCAGTACTTC.

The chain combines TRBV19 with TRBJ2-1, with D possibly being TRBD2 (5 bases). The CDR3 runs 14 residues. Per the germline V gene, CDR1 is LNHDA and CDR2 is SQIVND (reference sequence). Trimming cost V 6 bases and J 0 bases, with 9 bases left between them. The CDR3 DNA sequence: TGTGCCAGTAGGGACTCGAGCTCCTACAATGAGCAGTTCTTC. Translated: CASRDSSSYNEQFF. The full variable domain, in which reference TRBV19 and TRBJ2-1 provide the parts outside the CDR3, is DGGITQSPKYLFRKEGQNVTLSCEQNLNHDAMYWYRQDPGQGLRLIYYSQIVNDFQKGDIAEGYSVSREKKESFPLTVTSAQKNPTAFYLCASRDSSSYNEQFFGPGTRLTVL.

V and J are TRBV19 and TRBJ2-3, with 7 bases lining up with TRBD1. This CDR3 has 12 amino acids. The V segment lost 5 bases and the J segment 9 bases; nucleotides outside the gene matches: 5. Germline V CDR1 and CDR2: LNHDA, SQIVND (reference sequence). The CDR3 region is CASSPRQGTQYF. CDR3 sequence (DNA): TGTGCCAGTAGTCCGCGACAGGGAACGCAGTATTTT.

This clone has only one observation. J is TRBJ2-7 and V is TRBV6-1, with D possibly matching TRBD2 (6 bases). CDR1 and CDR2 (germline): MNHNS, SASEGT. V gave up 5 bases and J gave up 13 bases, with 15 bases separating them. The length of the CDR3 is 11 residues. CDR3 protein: CASSPDGGTYF. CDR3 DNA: TGTGCCAGCAGTCCGGATGGGGGGACTTACTTC.

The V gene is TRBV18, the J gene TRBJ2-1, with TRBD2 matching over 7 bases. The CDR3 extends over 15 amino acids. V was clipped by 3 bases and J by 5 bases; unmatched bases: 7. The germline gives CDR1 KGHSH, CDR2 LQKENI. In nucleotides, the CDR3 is TGTGCCAGCTCACCCGTGGCGGGAGTGGACAATGAGCAGTTCTTC. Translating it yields CASSPVAGVDNEQFF.

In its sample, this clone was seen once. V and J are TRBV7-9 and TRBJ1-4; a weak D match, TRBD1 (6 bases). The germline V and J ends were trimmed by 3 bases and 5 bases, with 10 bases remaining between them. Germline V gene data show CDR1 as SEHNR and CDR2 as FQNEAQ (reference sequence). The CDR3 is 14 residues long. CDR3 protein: CASSFGQTNEKLFF. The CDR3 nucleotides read TGTGCCAGCAGCTTTGGACAGACCAATGAAAAACTGTTTTTT.

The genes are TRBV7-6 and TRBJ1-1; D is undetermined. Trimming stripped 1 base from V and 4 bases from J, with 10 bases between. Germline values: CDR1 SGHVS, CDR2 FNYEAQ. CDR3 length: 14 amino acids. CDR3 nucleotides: TGTGCCAGCAGCTTAGAGAGGTCGGGCACTGAAGCTTTCTTT. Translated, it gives CASSLERSGTEAFF.

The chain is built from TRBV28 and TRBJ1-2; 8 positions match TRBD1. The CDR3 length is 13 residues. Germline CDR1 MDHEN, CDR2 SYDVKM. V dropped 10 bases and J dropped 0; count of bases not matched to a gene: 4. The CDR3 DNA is TGTGCCATACGGACAGGGTCTAACTATGGCTACACCTTC. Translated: CAIRTGSNYGYTF.

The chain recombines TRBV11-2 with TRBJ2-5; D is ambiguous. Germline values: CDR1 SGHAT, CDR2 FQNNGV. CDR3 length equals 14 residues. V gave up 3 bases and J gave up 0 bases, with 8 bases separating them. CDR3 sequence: CASSLRRDQETQYF. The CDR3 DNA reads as TGTGCCAGCAGCTTGAGACGGGACCAAGAGACCCAGTACTTC.

The CDR3 loop is CASSDGDYIYNEQFF. The DNA for the CDR3 is TGTGCCAGCAGCGATGGGGACTATATCTACAATGAGCAGTTCTTC. The V gene is TRBV5-6, the J gene TRBJ2-1; 7 bases align to TRBD2. This CDR3 is built from 15 residues. Trimming at V came to 4 bases and at J to 3 bases, leaving 7 bases not matched to a gene. CDR1 is SGHDT and CDR2 is YYEEEE in the germline V gene.

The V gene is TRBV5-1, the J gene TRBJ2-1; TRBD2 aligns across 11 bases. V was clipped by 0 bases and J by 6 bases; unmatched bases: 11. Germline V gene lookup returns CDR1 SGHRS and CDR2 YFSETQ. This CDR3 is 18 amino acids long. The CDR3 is CASSLGLLSGRAFNEQFF. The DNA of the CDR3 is TGCGCCAGCAGCTTGGGGTTACTTAGCGGGAGGGCCTTCAATGAGCAGTTCTTC.

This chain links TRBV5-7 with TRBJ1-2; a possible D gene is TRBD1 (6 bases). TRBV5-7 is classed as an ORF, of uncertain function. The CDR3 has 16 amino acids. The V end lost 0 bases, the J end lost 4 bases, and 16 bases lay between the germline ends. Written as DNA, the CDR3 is TGTGCCAGCAGCTTGGCCACGGGGGGCTTGGGCTATGGCTACACCTTC. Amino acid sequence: CASSLATGGLGYGYTF.

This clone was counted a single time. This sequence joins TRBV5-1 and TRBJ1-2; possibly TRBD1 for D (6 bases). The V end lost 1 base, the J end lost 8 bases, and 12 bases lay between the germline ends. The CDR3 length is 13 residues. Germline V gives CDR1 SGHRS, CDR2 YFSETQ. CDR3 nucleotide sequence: TGCGCCAGCAGCTTGTCAGGGGAGGGAGGCTACACCTTC. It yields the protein CASSLSGEGGYTF.

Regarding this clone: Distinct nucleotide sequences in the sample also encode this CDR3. The CDR3 loop is CASSSSGTGGYEQYF. CDR3 nucleotide sequence: TGTGCCAGCAGTTCCTCCGGGACGGGGGGCTACGAGCAGTACTTC. The chain joins TRBV28 to TRBJ2-7; the match to TRBD2 covers 7 bases. Trimming at V came to 4 bases and at J to 3 bases, leaving 9 bases not matched to a gene. The CDR3 is 15 residues long. Germline CDR1 MDHEN, CDR2 SYDVKM.

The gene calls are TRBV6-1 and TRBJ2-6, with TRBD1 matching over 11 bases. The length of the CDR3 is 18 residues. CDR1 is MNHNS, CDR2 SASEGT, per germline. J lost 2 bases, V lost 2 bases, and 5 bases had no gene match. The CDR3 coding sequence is TGTGCCAGCAGTGAACTCGGACAGGGGGCTCCTGGGGCCAACGTCCTGACTTTC. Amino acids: CASSELGQGAPGANVLTF.